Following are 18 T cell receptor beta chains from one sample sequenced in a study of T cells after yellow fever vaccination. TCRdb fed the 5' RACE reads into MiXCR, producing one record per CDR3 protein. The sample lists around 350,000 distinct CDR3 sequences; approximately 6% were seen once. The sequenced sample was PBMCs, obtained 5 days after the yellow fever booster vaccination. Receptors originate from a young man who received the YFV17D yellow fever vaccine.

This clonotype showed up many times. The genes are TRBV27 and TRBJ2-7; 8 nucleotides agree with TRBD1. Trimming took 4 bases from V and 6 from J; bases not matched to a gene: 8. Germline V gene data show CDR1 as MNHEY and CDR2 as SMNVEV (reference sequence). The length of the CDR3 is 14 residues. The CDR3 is CASSSQGASGEQYF. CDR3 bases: TGTGCCAGCAGTTCTCAGGGGGCCTCCGGCGAGCAGTACTTC.

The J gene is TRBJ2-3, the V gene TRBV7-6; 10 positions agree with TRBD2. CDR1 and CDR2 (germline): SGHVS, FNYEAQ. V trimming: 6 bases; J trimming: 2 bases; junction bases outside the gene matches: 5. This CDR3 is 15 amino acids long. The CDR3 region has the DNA TGTGCCAGCAGACCTACTAGCGGGAACACAGATACGCAGTATTTT. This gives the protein CASRPTSGNTDTQYF. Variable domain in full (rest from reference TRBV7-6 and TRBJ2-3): GAGVSQSPRYKVTKRGQDVALRCDPISGHVSLYWYRQALGQGPEFLTYFNYEAQQDKSGLPNDRFSAERPEGSISTLTIQRTEQRDSAMYRCASRPTSGNTDTQYFGPGTRLTVL.

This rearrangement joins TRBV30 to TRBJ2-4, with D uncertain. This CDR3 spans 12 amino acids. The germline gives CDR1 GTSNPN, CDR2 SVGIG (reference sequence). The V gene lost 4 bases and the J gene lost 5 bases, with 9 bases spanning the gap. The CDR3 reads CAWISPENIQYF. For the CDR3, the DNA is TGTGCCTGGATTTCCCCGGAAAACATTCAGTACTTC.

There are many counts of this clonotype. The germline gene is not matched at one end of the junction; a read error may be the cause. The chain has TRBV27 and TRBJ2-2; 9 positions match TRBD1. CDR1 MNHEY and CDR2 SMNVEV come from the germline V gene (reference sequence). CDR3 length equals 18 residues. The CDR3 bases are TGTGCCAGCAGTTCTCCGGGACAGGGTTTGGTGAACGCCGGGGAGCTGTTTTTT. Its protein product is CASSSPGQGLVNAGELFF.

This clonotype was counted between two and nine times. The CDR3 nucleotides are TGTGCCAGCAGCTTAGGATACGGACAGTCCAAGAACTATGGCTACACCTTC. This translates into CASSLGYGQSKNYGYTF. The V and J genes are TRBV7-9 and TRBJ1-2; a possible D gene is TRBD1 (6 bases). CDR3 size: 17 residues. From germline, CDR1 is SEHNR and CDR2 FQNEAQ (reference sequence). V was cut by 1 base and J by 2 bases, with 17 bases left in between.

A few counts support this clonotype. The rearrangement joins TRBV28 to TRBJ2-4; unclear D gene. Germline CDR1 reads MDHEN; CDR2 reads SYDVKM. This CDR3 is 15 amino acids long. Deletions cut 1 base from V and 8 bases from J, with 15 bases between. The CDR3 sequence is CASSLSVRVSDIQYF. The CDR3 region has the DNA TGTGCCAGCAGTTTATCTGTTCGGGTTTCAGACATTCAGTACTTC.

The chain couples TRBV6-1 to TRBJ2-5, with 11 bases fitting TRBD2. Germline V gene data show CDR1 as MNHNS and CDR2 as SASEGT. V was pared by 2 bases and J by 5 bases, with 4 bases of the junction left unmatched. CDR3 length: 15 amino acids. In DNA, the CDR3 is TGTGCCAGCAGTGAAACTAGCGGGAGTTGGGAGACCCAGTACTTC. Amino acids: CASSETSGSWETQYF.

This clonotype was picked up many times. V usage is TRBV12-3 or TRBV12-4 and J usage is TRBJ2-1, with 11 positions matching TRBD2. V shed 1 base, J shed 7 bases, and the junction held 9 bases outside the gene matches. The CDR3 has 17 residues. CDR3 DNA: TGTGCCAGCAGTTTAGGGTCGGGGCTAGCGGGAGGAAATGAGCAGTTCTTC. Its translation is CASSLGSGLAGGNEQFF.

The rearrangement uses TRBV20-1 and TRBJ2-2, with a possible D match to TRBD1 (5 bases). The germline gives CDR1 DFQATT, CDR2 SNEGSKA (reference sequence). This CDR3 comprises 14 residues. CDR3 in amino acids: CSPRGTSNTGELFF. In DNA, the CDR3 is TGCAGCCCAAGGGGCACCTCGAACACCGGGGAGCTGTTTTTT.

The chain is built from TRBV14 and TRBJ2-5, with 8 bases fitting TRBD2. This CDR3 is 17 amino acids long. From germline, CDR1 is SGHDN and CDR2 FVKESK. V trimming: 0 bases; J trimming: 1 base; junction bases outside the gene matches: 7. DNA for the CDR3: TGTGCCAGCAGCCAAGATCGGGGGGGAGGATTCCAAGAGACCCAGTACTTC. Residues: CASSQDRGGGFQETQYF.

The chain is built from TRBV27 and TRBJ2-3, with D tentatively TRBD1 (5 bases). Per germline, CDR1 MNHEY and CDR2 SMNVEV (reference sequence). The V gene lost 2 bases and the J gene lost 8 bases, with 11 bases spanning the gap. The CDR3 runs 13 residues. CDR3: CASSLQGHLTQYF. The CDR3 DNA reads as TGTGCCAGCAGTTTACAGGGCCACCTTACGCAGTATTTT.

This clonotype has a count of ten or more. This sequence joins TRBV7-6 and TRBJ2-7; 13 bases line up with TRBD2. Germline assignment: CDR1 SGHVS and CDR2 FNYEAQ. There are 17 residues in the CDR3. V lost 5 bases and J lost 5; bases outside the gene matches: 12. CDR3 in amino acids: CASSQLAGGNKYDEQYF. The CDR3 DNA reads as TGTGCCAGCAGCCAACTAGCGGGAGGGAATAAGTATGACGAGCAGTACTTC.

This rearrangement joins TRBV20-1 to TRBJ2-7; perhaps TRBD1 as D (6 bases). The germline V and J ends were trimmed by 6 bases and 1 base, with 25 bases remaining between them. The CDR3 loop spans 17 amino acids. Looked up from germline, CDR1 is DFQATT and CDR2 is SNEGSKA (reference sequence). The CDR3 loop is CSAGGVVLPKSSYEQYF. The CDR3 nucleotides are TGCAGTGCAGGGGGAGTAGTACTCCCCAAGAGTTCCTACGAGCAGTACTTC.

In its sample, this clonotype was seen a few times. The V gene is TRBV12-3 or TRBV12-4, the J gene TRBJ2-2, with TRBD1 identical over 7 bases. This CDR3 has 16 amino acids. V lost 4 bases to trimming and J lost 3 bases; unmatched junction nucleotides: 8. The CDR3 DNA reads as TGTGCCAGCAGTTCCGACAGGGTGTATGACACCGGGGAGCTGTTTTTT. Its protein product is CASSSDRVYDTGELFF.

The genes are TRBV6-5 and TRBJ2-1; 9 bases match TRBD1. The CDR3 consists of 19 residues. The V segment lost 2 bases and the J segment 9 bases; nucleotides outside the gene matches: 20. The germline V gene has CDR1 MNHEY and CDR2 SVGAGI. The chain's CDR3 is CASSYGKTGTGWKIGEQFF. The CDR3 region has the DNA TGTGCCAGCAGTTACGGTAAAACGGGGACAGGGTGGAAGATCGGTGAGCAGTTCTTC.

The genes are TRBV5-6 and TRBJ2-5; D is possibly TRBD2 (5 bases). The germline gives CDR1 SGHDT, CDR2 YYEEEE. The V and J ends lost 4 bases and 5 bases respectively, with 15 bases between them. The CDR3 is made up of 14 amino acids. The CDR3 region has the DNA TGTGCCAGCAGCGGCCTGAGGGAGTGGGAGACCCAGTACTTC. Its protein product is CASSGLREWETQYF.

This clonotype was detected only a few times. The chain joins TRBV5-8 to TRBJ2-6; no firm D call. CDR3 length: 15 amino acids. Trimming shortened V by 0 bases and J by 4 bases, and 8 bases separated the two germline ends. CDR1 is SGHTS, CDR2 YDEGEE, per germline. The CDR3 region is CASSLEVGGANVLTF. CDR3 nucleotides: TGTGCCAGCAGCTTGGAGGTGGGAGGGGCCAACGTCCTGACTTTC.

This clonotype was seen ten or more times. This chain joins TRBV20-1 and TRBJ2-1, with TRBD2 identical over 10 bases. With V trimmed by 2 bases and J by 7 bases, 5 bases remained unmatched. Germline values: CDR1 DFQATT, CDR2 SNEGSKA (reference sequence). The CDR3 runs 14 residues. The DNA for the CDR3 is TGCAGTGCTAGAAAGAGCGGGAGGGGAAATGAGCAGTTCTTC. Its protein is CSARKSGRGNEQFF.